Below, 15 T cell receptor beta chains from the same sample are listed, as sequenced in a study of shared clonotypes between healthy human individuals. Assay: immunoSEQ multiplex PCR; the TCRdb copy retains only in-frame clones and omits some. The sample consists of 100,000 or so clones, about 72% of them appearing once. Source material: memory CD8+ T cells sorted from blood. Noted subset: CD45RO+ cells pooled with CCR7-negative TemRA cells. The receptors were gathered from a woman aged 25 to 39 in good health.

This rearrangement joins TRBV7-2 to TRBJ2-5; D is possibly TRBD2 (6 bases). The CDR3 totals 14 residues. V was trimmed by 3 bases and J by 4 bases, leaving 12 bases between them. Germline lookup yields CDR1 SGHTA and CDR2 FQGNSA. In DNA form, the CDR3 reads TGTGCCAGCAGCTTTCGGGAGTGGAGAGAGACCCAGTACTTC. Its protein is CASSFREWRETQYF. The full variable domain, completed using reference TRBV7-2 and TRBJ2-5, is GAGVSQSPSNKVTEKGKDVELRCDPISGHTALYWYRQSLGQGLEFLIYFQGNSAPDKSGLPSDRFSAERTGGSVSTLTIQRTQQEDSAVYLCASSFREWRETQYFGPGTRLLVL.

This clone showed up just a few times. The CDR3 region has the DNA TGCGCCAGCAGCCAGGGGAAGACTGAAGCTTTCTTT. It codes for CASSQGKTEAFF. The chain couples TRBV4-1 to TRBJ1-1, with D uncertain. This CDR3 has 12 amino acids. Trimming stripped 3 bases from V and 5 bases from J, with 7 bases between. Germline lookup yields CDR1 MGHRA and CDR2 YSYEKL.

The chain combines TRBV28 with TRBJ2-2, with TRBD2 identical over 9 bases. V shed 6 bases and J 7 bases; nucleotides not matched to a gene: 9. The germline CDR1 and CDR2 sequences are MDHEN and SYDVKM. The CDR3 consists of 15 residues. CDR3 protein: CASRTLSGRIGELFF. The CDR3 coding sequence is TGTGCCAGCAGGACTTTAAGCGGGAGGATCGGGGAGCTGTTTTTT.

The CDR3 DNA reads as TGTGCCAGCAGTGGGCGGACTAGCGGGATGGATACGCAGTATTTT. It specifies CASSGRTSGMDTQYF. This chain links TRBV7-2 with TRBJ2-3, with 12 bases identical to TRBD2. The V and J ends lost 6 bases and 6 bases, in that order; junction bases with no gene match: 7. The germline gives CDR1 SGHTA, CDR2 FQGNSA. This CDR3 contains 15 residues. The variable domain in full, with the rest retrieved from reference TRBV7-2 and TRBJ2-3, is GAGVSQSPSNKVTEKGKDVELRCDPISGHTALYWYRQSLGQGLEFLIYFQGNSAPDKSGLPSDRFSAERTGGSVSTLTIQRTQQEDSAVYLCASSGRTSGMDTQYFGPGTRLTVL.

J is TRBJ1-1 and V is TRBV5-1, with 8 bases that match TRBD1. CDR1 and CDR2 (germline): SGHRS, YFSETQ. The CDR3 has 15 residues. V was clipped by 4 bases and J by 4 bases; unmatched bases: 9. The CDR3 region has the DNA TGCGCCAGCAGCGGACCGGGACAGGATAGCACTGAAGCTTTCTTT. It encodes CASSGPGQDSTEAFF.

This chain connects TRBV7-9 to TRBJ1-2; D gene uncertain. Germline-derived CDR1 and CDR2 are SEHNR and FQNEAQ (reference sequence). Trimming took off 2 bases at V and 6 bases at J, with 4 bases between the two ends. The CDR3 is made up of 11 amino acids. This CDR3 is CASSLSHGYTF. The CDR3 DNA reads TGTGCCAGCAGCTTATCACATGGCTACACCTTC.

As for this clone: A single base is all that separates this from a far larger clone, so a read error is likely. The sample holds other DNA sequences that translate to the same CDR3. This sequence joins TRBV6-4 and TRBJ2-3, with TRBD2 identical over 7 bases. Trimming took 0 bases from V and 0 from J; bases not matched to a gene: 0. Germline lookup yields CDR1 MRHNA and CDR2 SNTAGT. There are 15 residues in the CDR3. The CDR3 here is CASSDSAGSTDTQYF. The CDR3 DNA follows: TGTGCCAGCAGTGACTCAGCGGGAAGCACAGATACGCAGTATTTT.

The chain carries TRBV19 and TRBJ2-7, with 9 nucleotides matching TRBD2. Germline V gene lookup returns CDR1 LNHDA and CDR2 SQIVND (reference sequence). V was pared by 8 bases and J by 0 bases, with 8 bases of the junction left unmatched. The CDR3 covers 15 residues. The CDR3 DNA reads TGTGCCAGTGGGAGACTAGCGGACAGCTCCTACGAGCAGTACTTC. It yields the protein CASGRLADSSYEQYF.

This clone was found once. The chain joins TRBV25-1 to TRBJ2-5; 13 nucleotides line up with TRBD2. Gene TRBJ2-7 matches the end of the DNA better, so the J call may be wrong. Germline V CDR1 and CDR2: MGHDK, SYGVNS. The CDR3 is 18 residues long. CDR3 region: CASSESKTSGRNTYEQYF. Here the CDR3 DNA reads TGTGCCAGCAGTGAATCCAAGACTAGCGGGAGGAATACCTACGAGCAGTACTTC.

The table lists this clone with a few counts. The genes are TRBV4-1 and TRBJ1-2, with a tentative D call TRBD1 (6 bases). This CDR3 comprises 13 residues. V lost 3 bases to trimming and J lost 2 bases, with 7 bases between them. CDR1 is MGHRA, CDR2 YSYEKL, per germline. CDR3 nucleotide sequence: TGCGCCAGCAGCCACGGACAGAACTATGGCTACACCTTC. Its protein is CASSHGQNYGYTF.

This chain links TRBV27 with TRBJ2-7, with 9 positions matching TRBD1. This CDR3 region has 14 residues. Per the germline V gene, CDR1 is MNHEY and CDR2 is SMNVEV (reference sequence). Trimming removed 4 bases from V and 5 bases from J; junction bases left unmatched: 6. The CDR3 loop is CASSSGQGIHEQYF. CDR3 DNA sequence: TGTGCCAGCAGTTCGGGACAGGGTATCCACGAGCAGTACTTC.

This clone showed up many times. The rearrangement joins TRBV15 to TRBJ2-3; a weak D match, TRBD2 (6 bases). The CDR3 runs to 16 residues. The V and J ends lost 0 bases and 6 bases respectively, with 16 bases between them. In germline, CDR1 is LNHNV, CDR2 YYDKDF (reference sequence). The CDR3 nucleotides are TGTGCCACCAGCAGAGAACCGGGCCAGGGAGGCGATACGCAGTATTTT. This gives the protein CATSREPGQGGDTQYF.

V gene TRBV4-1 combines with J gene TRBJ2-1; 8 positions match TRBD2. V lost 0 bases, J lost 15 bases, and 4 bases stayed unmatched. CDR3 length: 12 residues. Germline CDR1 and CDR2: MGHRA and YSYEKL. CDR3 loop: CASSQEGLVAFF. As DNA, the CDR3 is TGCGCCAGCAGCCAAGAGGGACTAGTAGCGTTCTTC.

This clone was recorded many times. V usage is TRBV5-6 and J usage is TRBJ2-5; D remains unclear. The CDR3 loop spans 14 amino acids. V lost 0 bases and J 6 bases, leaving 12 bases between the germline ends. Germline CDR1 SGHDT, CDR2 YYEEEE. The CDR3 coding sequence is TGTGCCAGCAGCTTGGCCAGACCACATCAGACCCAGTACTTC. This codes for CASSLARPHQTQYF. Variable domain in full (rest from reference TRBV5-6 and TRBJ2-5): DAGVTQSPTHLIKTRGQQVTLRCSPKSGHDTVSWYQQALGQGPQFIFQYYEEEERQRGNFPDRFSGHQFPNYSSELNVNALLLGDSALYLCASSLARPHQTQYFGPGTRLLVL.

DNA of the CDR3: TGTGCCTGGAGTGGTCTGGGACACAAGATGGGCTACACCTTC. Translation gives CAWSGLGHKMGYTF. The chain uses TRBV30 and TRBJ1-2; the D gene is possibly TRBD1 (6 bases). The CDR3 is 14 residues long. V was clipped by 1 base and J by 8 bases, with 17 bases between them. Germline assignment: CDR1 GTSNPN and CDR2 SVGIG (reference sequence).